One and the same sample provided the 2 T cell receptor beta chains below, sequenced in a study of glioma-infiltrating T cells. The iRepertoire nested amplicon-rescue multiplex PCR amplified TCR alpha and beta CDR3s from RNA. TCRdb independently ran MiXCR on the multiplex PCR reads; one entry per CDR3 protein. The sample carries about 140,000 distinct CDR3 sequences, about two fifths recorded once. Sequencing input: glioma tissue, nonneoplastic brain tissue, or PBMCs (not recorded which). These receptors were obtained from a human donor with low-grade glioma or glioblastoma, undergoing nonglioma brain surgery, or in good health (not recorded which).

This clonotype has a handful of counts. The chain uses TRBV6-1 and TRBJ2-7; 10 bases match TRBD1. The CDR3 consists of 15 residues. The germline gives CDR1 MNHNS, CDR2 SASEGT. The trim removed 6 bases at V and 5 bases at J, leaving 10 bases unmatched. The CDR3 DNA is TGTGCCAGCAGCGCCGAGGGGACAGGGGTCGACGAGCAGTACTTC. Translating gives CASSAEGTGVDEQYF.

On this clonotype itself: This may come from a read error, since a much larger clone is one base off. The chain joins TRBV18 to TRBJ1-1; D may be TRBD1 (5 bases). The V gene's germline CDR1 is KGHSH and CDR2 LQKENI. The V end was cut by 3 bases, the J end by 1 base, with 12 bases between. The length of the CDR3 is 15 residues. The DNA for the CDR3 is TGTGCCAGCTCACCGACGAGCACAGGGAACACTGAAGCTTTCTTT. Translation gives CASSPTSTGNTEAFF.